Listed below are T cell receptor beta chains from one sample, sequenced in a study of blood T cell repertoires in COVID-19. Measured with immunoSEQ multiplex PCR; TCRdb has only the in-frame clones, and not every one. The profile shows fewer than 80,000 clones, under 90% of them singletons. Sample: peripheral blood. The receptor set was obtained from a human donor in a cohort sampled during active COVID-19. The CDR3 runs from the conserved cysteine through the conserved F or W. Fields, in order: CDR3 length, J gene, clone size, D gene, V gene, CDR3 protein, CDR3 DNA. A D gene is named only where the DNA matches it firmly. Size is omitted from some rows. Given values are once, few, many or a class for expanded clones.

cdr3_length: 14; j_call: TRBJ1-6; clone_size: .; d_call: TRBD1; v_call: TRBV19; cdr3_aa: CASSRQQGSSPLHF; cdr3_nt: TGTGCCAGTAGCCGCCAACAGGGGAGTTCACCCCTCCACTTT
cdr3_length: 15; j_call: TRBJ2-5; clone_size: few; d_call: .; v_call: TRBV25-1; cdr3_aa: CAPKEEETEKETQYF; cdr3_nt: TGTGCTCCGAAGGAGGAAGAGACCGAGAAAGAGACCCAGTACTTC
cdr3_length: 15; j_call: TRBJ1-6; clone_size: .; d_call: .; v_call: TRBV4-1; cdr3_aa: CASSQDLARASPLHF; cdr3_nt: TGCGCCAGCAGCCAAGATTTGGCGAGGGCGTCACCCCTCCACTTT
cdr3_length: 13; j_call: TRBJ2-7; clone_size: .; d_call: .; v_call: TRBV6-5; cdr3_aa: CASSSRGYYEQYF; cdr3_nt: TGTGCCAGCAGTTCTCGCGGGTACTACGAGCAGTACTTC
cdr3_length: 14; j_call: TRBJ2-7; clone_size: .; d_call: .; v_call: TRBV5-1; cdr3_aa: CASSLGQKVNEQYF; cdr3_nt: TGCGCCAGCAGCTTAGGACAGAAGGTCAACGAGCAGTACTTC
cdr3_length: 16; j_call: TRBJ2-5; clone_size: .; d_call: TRBD2; v_call: TRBV11-2; cdr3_aa: CASSLRGLAGGKTQYF; cdr3_nt: TGTGCCAGCAGCTTAAGGGGGCTAGCGGGGGGTAAGACCCAGTACTTC
cdr3_length: 16; j_call: TRBJ2-1; clone_size: .; d_call: TRBD1; v_call: TRBV5-1; cdr3_aa: CASSLWTGTPYNEQFF; cdr3_nt: TGCGCCAGCAGCTTGTGGACAGGTACCCCCTACAATGAGCAGTTCTTC
cdr3_length: 16; j_call: TRBJ2-3; clone_size: .; d_call: TRBD1; v_call: TRBV19; cdr3_aa: CASSIAGTGGADTQYF; cdr3_nt: TGTGCCAGTAGTATTGCAGGGACAGGGGGCGCAGATACGCAGTATTTT
cdr3_length: 15; j_call: TRBJ1-5; clone_size: .; d_call: TRBD1; v_call: TRBV9; cdr3_aa: CASSPGTGVPQPQHF; cdr3_nt: TGTGCCAGCAGCCCCGGGACAGGGGTTCCTCAGCCCCAGCATTTT
cdr3_length: 15; j_call: TRBJ2-5; clone_size: .; d_call: TRBD1; v_call: TRBV7-9; cdr3_aa: CASSLGTGGLETQYF; cdr3_nt: TGTGCCAGCAGCTTAGGGACAGGGGGCTTGGAGACCCAGTACTTC
cdr3_length: 15; j_call: TRBJ2-3; clone_size: few; d_call: TRBD2; v_call: TRBV5-1; cdr3_aa: CASSLTGGPADTQYF; cdr3_nt: TGCGCCAGCAGCTTGACGGGAGGGCCTGCAGATACGCAGTATTTT
cdr3_length: 13; j_call: TRBJ2-1; clone_size: .; d_call: .; v_call: TRBV9; cdr3_aa: CASSVTGGPGQFF; cdr3_nt: TGTGCCAGCAGCGTAACCGGGGGGCCCGGGCAGTTCTTC
cdr3_length: 16; j_call: TRBJ2-2; clone_size: .; d_call: TRBD1; v_call: TRBV5-4; cdr3_aa: CASIPGTGGNTGELFF; cdr3_nt: TGTGCCAGCATCCCCGGGACAGGGGGGAACACCGGGGAGCTGTTTTTT
cdr3_length: 16; j_call: TRBJ2-2; clone_size: .; d_call: TRBD1; v_call: TRBV7-9; cdr3_aa: CASSPLGGLGTGELFF; cdr3_nt: TGTGCCAGCAGTCCGCTAGGGGGCCTGGGGACCGGGGAGCTGTTTTTT
cdr3_length: 14; j_call: TRBJ2-7; clone_size: .; d_call: TRBD2; v_call: TRBV27; cdr3_aa: CASSLRGLSYEQYF; cdr3_nt: TGTGCCAGCAGTTTAAGGGGACTATCCTACGAGCAGTACTTC
cdr3_length: 17; j_call: TRBJ2-6; clone_size: .; d_call: .; v_call: TRBV7-3; cdr3_aa: CASSLLLPSSGANVLTF; cdr3_nt: TGTGCCAGCAGCTTATTACTTCCGTCCTCTGGGGCCAACGTCCTGACTTTC
cdr3_length: 12; j_call: TRBJ2-7; clone_size: .; d_call: TRBD1; v_call: TRBV2; cdr3_aa: CASRTGGYEQYF; cdr3_nt: TGTGCCAGCAGGACAGGGGGTTACGAGCAGTACTTC
cdr3_length: 15; j_call: TRBJ2-7; clone_size: .; d_call: TRBD2; v_call: TRBV6-2/TRBV6-3; cdr3_aa: CASSRLGGSRDEQYF; cdr3_nt: TGTGCCAGCAGCCGTCTGGGCGGGAGTAGGGACGAGCAGTACTTC
cdr3_length: 11; j_call: TRBJ2-1; clone_size: few; d_call: .; v_call: TRBV20-1; cdr3_aa: CGGTEYNEQFF; cdr3_nt: TGCGGCGGGACAGAATACAATGAGCAGTTCTTC
cdr3_length: 18; j_call: TRBJ2-5; clone_size: .; d_call: TRBD2; v_call: TRBV3-1/TRBV3-2; cdr3_aa: CASSQEGSVVAGIGAQYF; cdr3_nt: TGTGCCAGCAGCCAAGAAGGTAGCGTAGTAGCGGGGATCGGGGCCCAGTACTTC
cdr3_length: 12; j_call: TRBJ2-1; clone_size: .; d_call: .; v_call: TRBV6-6; cdr3_aa: CASSYVPEEQFF; cdr3_nt: TGTGCCAGCAGTTACGTTCCGGAGGAGCAGTTCTTC
cdr3_length: 16; j_call: TRBJ1-2; clone_size: .; d_call: .; v_call: TRBV11-2; cdr3_aa: CASRSLTGRSNYGYTF; cdr3_nt: TGTGCCAGCAGATCCTTAACAGGCCGCTCTAACTATGGCTACACCTTC
cdr3_length: 18; j_call: TRBJ2-3; clone_size: .; d_call: TRBD2; v_call: TRBV5-1; cdr3_aa: CASSLAIRTRQNTDTQYF; cdr3_nt: TGCGCCAGCAGCTTGGCCATTCGGACTAGACAAAACACAGATACGCAGTATTTT
cdr3_length: 15; j_call: TRBJ2-7; clone_size: .; d_call: .; v_call: TRBV5-4; cdr3_aa: CASSLGPDDSYEQYF; cdr3_nt: TGTGCCAGCAGCTTGGGCCCAGATGACAGCTACGAGCAGTACTTC
cdr3_length: 14; j_call: TRBJ2-3; clone_size: .; d_call: .; v_call: TRBV19; cdr3_aa: CASSSRQAADTQYF; cdr3_nt: TGTGCCAGTAGTTCTCGACAGGCCGCAGATACGCAGTATTTT
cdr3_length: 14; j_call: TRBJ2-7; clone_size: .; d_call: TRBD2; v_call: TRBV19; cdr3_aa: CASSTTSGIYEQYF; cdr3_nt: TGTGCCAGTAGTACGACTAGCGGGATATACGAGCAGTACTTC
cdr3_length: 15; j_call: TRBJ2-7; clone_size: .; d_call: TRBD1; v_call: TRBV14; cdr3_aa: CASSQVGGVWEEQYF; cdr3_nt: TGTGCCAGCAGCCAAGTAGGGGGCGTCTGGGAAGAGCAGTACTTC
cdr3_length: 16; j_call: TRBJ1-6; clone_size: many; d_call: TRBD1; v_call: TRBV6-5; cdr3_aa: CASSYSRDRDTSPLHF; cdr3_nt: TGTGCCAGCAGTTACTCAAGGGACAGGGATACTTCACCCCTCCACTTT
cdr3_length: 14; j_call: TRBJ2-2; clone_size: once; d_call: TRBD1; v_call: TRBV18; cdr3_aa: CASSFGRGPGELFF; cdr3_nt: TGTGCCAGCTCATTCGGAAGGGGGCCCGGGGAGCTGTTTTTT
cdr3_length: 15; j_call: TRBJ2-1; clone_size: many; d_call: .; v_call: TRBV4-2; cdr3_aa: CASSQESAAANEQFF; cdr3_nt: TGTGCCAGCAGCCAAGAGTCTGCGGCGGCCAATGAGCAGTTCTTC
cdr3_length: 14; j_call: TRBJ2-7; clone_size: .; d_call: TRBD1; v_call: TRBV4-3; cdr3_aa: CASSQAQGAYEQYF; cdr3_nt: TGCGCCAGCAGCCAAGCCCAGGGGGCCTACGAGCAGTACTTC
cdr3_length: 14; j_call: TRBJ1-6; clone_size: few; d_call: TRBD1; v_call: TRBV28; cdr3_aa: CASSPQGAYSPLHF; cdr3_nt: TGTGCCAGCAGTCCACAGGGGGCATATTCACCCCTCCACTTT
cdr3_length: 13; j_call: TRBJ2-3; clone_size: .; d_call: .; v_call: TRBV5-1; cdr3_aa: CASSFNRADTQYF; cdr3_nt: TGCGCCAGCAGCTTCAACAGGGCAGATACGCAGTATTTT
cdr3_length: 15; j_call: TRBJ2-7; clone_size: .; d_call: .; v_call: TRBV5-1; cdr3_aa: CASSSSGTARGEQYF; cdr3_nt: TGCGCCAGCAGCAGTAGTGGGACAGCCCGGGGGGAGCAGTACTTC
cdr3_length: 16; j_call: TRBJ2-3; clone_size: .; d_call: .; v_call: TRBV7-8; cdr3_aa: CASSLGPSGSTDTQYF; cdr3_nt: TGTGCCAGCAGCTTAGGCCCGAGCGGGAGCACAGATACGCAGTATTTT
cdr3_length: 14; j_call: TRBJ2-1; clone_size: .; d_call: .; v_call: TRBV19; cdr3_aa: CASSNGGIDNEQFF; cdr3_nt: TGTGCCAGTAGTAATGGGGGCATAGACAATGAGCAGTTCTTC
cdr3_length: 14; j_call: TRBJ1-5; clone_size: .; d_call: .; v_call: TRBV6-4; cdr3_aa: CASSEGAGGQPQHF; cdr3_nt: TGTGCCAGCAGTGAGGGGGCCGGCGGTCAGCCCCAGCATTTT
cdr3_length: 15; j_call: TRBJ1-1; clone_size: .; d_call: .; v_call: TRBV6-2/TRBV6-3; cdr3_aa: CASSYDTFMMTEAFF; cdr3_nt: TGTGCCAGCAGTTACGATACATTTATGATGACTGAAGCTTTCTTT
cdr3_length: 14; j_call: TRBJ2-5; clone_size: .; d_call: TRBD1; v_call: TRBV7-2; cdr3_aa: CASSWGQDQETQYF; cdr3_nt: TGTGCCAGCAGCTGGGGACAGGACCAAGAGACCCAGTACTTC
cdr3_length: 16; j_call: TRBJ2-1; clone_size: .; d_call: .; v_call: TRBV7-9; cdr3_aa: CASSRGQLSSYNEQFF; cdr3_nt: TGTGCCAGCAGCAGAGGGCAGCTGAGCTCCTACAATGAGCAGTTCTTC
cdr3_length: 18; j_call: TRBJ2-7; clone_size: few; d_call: TRBD2; v_call: TRBV7-3; cdr3_aa: CASSLRDELADESYEQYF; cdr3_nt: TGTGCCAGCAGCTTAAGGGACGAGCTAGCGGATGAGTCCTACGAGCAGTACTTC
cdr3_length: 15; j_call: TRBJ2-7; clone_size: .; d_call: .; v_call: TRBV21-1; cdr3_aa: CASSKERESSYEQYF; cdr3_nt: TGTGCCAGCAGCAAAGAAAGGGAGAGCTCCTACGAGCAGTACTTC
cdr3_length: 14; j_call: TRBJ1-4; clone_size: .; d_call: TRBD1; v_call: TRBV25-1; cdr3_aa: CASSGDRGYEKLFF; cdr3_nt: TGTGCCAGCAGTGGAGACAGGGGCTACGAAAAACTGTTTTTT
cdr3_length: 16; j_call: TRBJ2-5; clone_size: .; d_call: .; v_call: TRBV2; cdr3_aa: CASSEASTGTGETQYF; cdr3_nt: TGTGCCAGCAGTGAAGCTTCTACAGGGACGGGGGAGACCCAGTACTTC
cdr3_length: 16; j_call: TRBJ2-3; clone_size: .; d_call: TRBD1; v_call: TRBV19; cdr3_aa: CASSTPGQTLEDTQYF; cdr3_nt: TGTGCCAGTAGTACTCCGGGACAGACACTCGAGGATACGCAGTATTTT
cdr3_length: 14; j_call: TRBJ2-1; clone_size: .; d_call: .; v_call: TRBV10-2; cdr3_aa: CASSVVAGGNEQFF; cdr3_nt: TGCGCCAGCAGTGTAGTAGCAGGGGGGAATGAGCAGTTCTTC
cdr3_length: 13; j_call: TRBJ2-1; clone_size: .; d_call: .; v_call: TRBV7-9; cdr3_aa: CASSFMGLDEQFF; cdr3_nt: TGTGCCAGCAGCTTTATGGGGCTCGATGAGCAGTTCTTC
cdr3_length: 13; j_call: TRBJ2-1; clone_size: once; d_call: TRBD2; v_call: TRBV5-1; cdr3_aa: CASSGGGEGEQFF; cdr3_nt: TGCGCCAGCAGCGGTGGGGGGGAAGGTGAGCAGTTCTTC
cdr3_length: 17; j_call: TRBJ2-1; clone_size: .; d_call: TRBD1; v_call: TRBV7-6; cdr3_aa: CASSLTLQGESYNEQFF; cdr3_nt: TGTGCCAGCAGCTTAACCCTACAGGGGGAGTCCTACAATGAGCAGTTCTTC
cdr3_length: 14; j_call: TRBJ2-3; clone_size: .; d_call: TRBD1; v_call: TRBV10-3; cdr3_aa: CANRQGPSTDTQYF; cdr3_nt: TGTGCCAACCGACAGGGCCCCTCCACAGATACGCAGTATTTT
cdr3_length: 15; j_call: TRBJ2-5; clone_size: .; d_call: TRBD2; v_call: TRBV6-2/TRBV6-3; cdr3_aa: CASSTGLAGLGTQYF; cdr3_nt: TGTGCCAGCAGCACCGGACTAGCGGGATTGGGGACCCAGTACTTC
cdr3_length: 16; j_call: TRBJ1-2; clone_size: .; d_call: TRBD1; v_call: TRBV7-6; cdr3_aa: CASSLARDRGDYGYTF; cdr3_nt: TGTGCCAGCAGCTTAGCCAGGGACAGGGGGGACTATGGCTACACCTTC
cdr3_length: 13; j_call: TRBJ1-5; clone_size: .; d_call: .; v_call: TRBV3-1/TRBV3-2; cdr3_aa: CASSQQSNQPQHF; cdr3_nt: TGTGCCAGCAGCCAACAGAGCAATCAGCCCCAGCATTTT